This is a list of T cell receptor beta chains from one sample in a study of identical twins. TCRdb fed the 5' RACE reads into MiXCR, producing one record per CDR3 protein. This sample has about 810,000 distinct CDR3 sequences; about 12% occur once, and the top ten carry about 1.5%. This same sample was also taken into another study, of yellow fever vaccine responses in identical twins.

Specimen: PBMCs. These TCRs come from a woman aged 18 to 35 in good health. Both conserved end residues are part of each CDR3. Each record gives: D gene, V gene, clone size, J gene, CDR3 DNA, CDR3 protein. A D gene is named only where the DNA matches it firmly. Clone size is not always given. Where it is, it says once, few, many or a class for expanded clones.

>NA|TRBV4-2|few|TRBJ2-1
TGTGCCAGCAGCCAAGAGGTGAGGGGGGGATACAATGAGCAGTTCTTC
CASSQEVRGGYNEQFF
>TRBD1|TRBV2|NA|TRBJ2-1
TGTGCCAGCAGTGAAACAGGGGCGACCTACAATGAGCAGTTCTTC
CASSETGATYNEQFF
>TRBD1|TRBV5-6|few|TRBJ2-3
TGTGCCAGCAGCTCGTCCCGGGACAGGGTAACAGATACGCAGTATTTT
CASSSSRDRVTDTQYF
>TRBD2|TRBV5-1|many|TRBJ2-5
TGCGCCAGCAGCTCCCTAACTAGCGGACAAGAGACCCAGTACTTC
CASSSLTSGQETQYF
>TRBD1|TRBV5-1|few|TRBJ2-1
TGCGCCAGCAGCTTGGCCGGGCAGGGGGCCGATGAGCAGTTCTTC
CASSLAGQGADEQFF
>NA|TRBV2|few|TRBJ2-3
TGTGCCAGCAGTGAAGCGGGGCAGGCTAGCACAGATACGCAGTATTTT
CASSEAGQASTDTQYF
>NA|TRBV18|NA|TRBJ2-5
TGTGCCAGCTCACCGGAGTGGGAGACCCAGTACTTC
CASSPEWETQYF
>NA|TRBV11-2|few|TRBJ2-3
TGTGCCAGCAGCCTCAGACTAGTTGCAGATACGCAGTATTTT
CASSLRLVADTQYF
>NA|TRBV20-1|few|TRBJ1-5
TGCAGTGCTAGAGGACAGAGCAATCAGCCCCAGCATTTT
CSARGQSNQPQHF
>TRBD2|TRBV6-5|few|TRBJ2-5
TGTGCCAGCAGTTACACGTTTAGCGGGAGGGCCGGGGAGACCCAGTACTTC
CASSYTFSGRAGETQYF
>TRBD2|TRBV10-3|NA|TRBJ2-7
TGTGCCATCAGTGAGTCCAGGACTAGCCGACCTACTTACGAGCAGTACTTC
CAISESRTSRPTYEQYF
>TRBD2|TRBV13|few|TRBJ2-3
TGTGCCAGCAGCTTCTTAGTTAGCGGGCCAGCTAGCACAGATACGCAGTATTTT
CASSFLVSGPASTDTQYF
>NA|TRBV7-3|NA|TRBJ2-2
TGTGCCAGCAGCCCCCATACCACCGGGGAGCTGTTTTTT
CASSPHTTGELFF
>NA|TRBV27|few|TRBJ2-7
TGTGCCAGCAGTTCTTCTATTGGGGACACCACCTACGAGCAGTACTTC
CASSSSIGDTTYEQYF
>NA|TRBV12-3/TRBV12-4|NA|TRBJ2-3
TGTGCCAGCAGTCCCGGGGTATTCACAGATACGCAGTATTTT
CASSPGVFTDTQYF
>NA|TRBV6-1|few|TRBJ1-2
TGTGCCAGCAGCAGTACCACTGCAGGGGTCTATGGCTACACCTTC
CASSSTTAGVYGYTF
>TRBD2|TRBV7-9|NA|TRBJ2-7
TGTGCCAGCAGCGGCCGACTAGCGGAAATCTCCTACGAGCAGTACTTC
CASSGRLAEISYEQYF
>TRBD1|TRBV6-2/TRBV6-3|few|TRBJ2-5
TGTGCCAGCAAGACAGGGCACCTAGAGACCCAGTACTTC
CASKTGHLETQYF
>NA|TRBV12-3/TRBV12-4|few|TRBJ1-1
TGTGCCAGCAGCTACGGACCGGGGGACACTGAAGCTTTCTTT
CASSYGPGDTEAFF
>NA|TRBV11-2|NA|TRBJ2-5
TGTGCCAGCAGCTTAGATTTCGCGGTGGAGACCCAGTACTTC
CASSLDFAVETQYF
>NA|TRBV6-1|NA|TRBJ1-5
TGTGCCAGCAGTGAATTTTTGAGGGGGGCAAGCAATCAGCCCCAGCATTTT
CASSEFLRGASNQPQHF
>NA|TRBV18|many|TRBJ2-1
TGTGCCAGCTCACCACAGGGAGCCTACAATGAGCAGTTCTTC
CASSPQGAYNEQFF
>NA|TRBV7-9|NA|TRBJ2-1
TGTGCCAGCAGCTTAGCGCGGGGGCGCTACAATGAGCAGTTCTTC
CASSLARGRYNEQFF
>TRBD2|TRBV12-3/TRBV12-4|many|TRBJ2-5
TGTGCCAGCAGTTTGGGACTAGCATCGACCCAGTACTTC
CASSLGLASTQYF
>TRBD2|TRBV5-5|NA|TRBJ2-1
TGTGCCAGCAGCGAGAGAGCGGGGGCAGACTACAATGAGCAGTTCTTC
CASSERAGADYNEQFF
>TRBD1|TRBV7-9|NA|TRBJ1-2
TGTGCCAGCAGCTTATGGGACAGGGACTTTGGCTACACCTTC
CASSLWDRDFGYTF
>NA|TRBV20-1|NA|TRBJ2-6
TGCAGTGCTAGAGATCTCCAGGGACCTGGGGCCAACGTCCTGACTTTC
CSARDLQGPGANVLTF
>TRBD1|TRBV6-1|NA|TRBJ1-4
TGTGCCAGCAGTGCCCGGACAGGGGTAGTCGAAAAACTGTTTTTT
CASSARTGVVEKLFF
>NA|TRBV27|few|TRBJ2-2
TGTGCCAGCAGTTCCTGGGGGAGCCTTCGCGGGGAGCTGTTTTTT
CASSSWGSLRGELFF
>TRBD2|TRBV6-5|few|TRBJ2-1
TGTGCCAGCAGTTACGCGGGACTAGCCTACAATGAGCAGTTCTTC
CASSYAGLAYNEQFF
>TRBD1|TRBV15|few|TRBJ2-5
TGTGCCACCAGCATAGGTGGACAGGGACAAGAGACCCAGTACTTC
CATSIGGQGQETQYF
>NA|TRBV12-3/TRBV12-4|NA|TRBJ1-4
TGTGCCAGCAGCTCCTTGAGGGGTGAGGAAAAACTGTTTTTT
CASSSLRGEEKLFF
>TRBD2|TRBV20-1|NA|TRBJ2-5
TGCAGTGCTCAGCAACTAGCGGAAGAGACCCAGTACTTC
CSAQQLAEETQYF
>NA|TRBV6-1|NA|TRBJ2-1
TGTGCCAGCAGTGAGGGGACATTCTGGGGTCTTTACAATGAGCAGTTCTTC
CASSEGTFWGLYNEQFF
>NA|TRBV4-2|many|TRBJ2-2
TGTGCCAGCAGCCAAGATCCCCCCGGACGGAACACCGGGGAGCTGTTTTTT
CASSQDPPGRNTGELFF
>TRBD1|TRBV12-3/TRBV12-4|many|TRBJ1-3
TGTGCCAGCAGTTTCGGGACAGGGGGAAACACCATATATTTT
CASSFGTGGNTIYF
>NA|TRBV7-6|few|TRBJ1-4
TGTGCCAGCAGCTTAGAAGCCCTACCCCCTGAAAAACTGTTTTTT
CASSLEALPPEKLFF
>TRBD2|TRBV11-2|NA|TRBJ2-3
TGTGCCAGCAGCTTAGGGTCCCCTAGCGGGCTACCAGTGGATACGCAGTATTTT
CASSLGSPSGLPVDTQYF
>NA|TRBV27|NA|TRBJ2-6
TGTGCCAGCGGCCCCTTGTCTGGGGCCAACGTCCTGACTTTC
CASGPLSGANVLTF
>NA|TRBV7-9|NA|TRBJ1-5
TGTGCCAGCAGCCGGGGGGCGGATCAGCCCCAGCATTTT
CASSRGADQPQHF
>TRBD2|TRBV9|few|TRBJ2-2
TGTGCCAGCAGCGTAGACGGGACTAGACGTACCGGGGAGCTGTTTTTT
CASSVDGTRRTGELFF
>NA|TRBV3-1|few|TRBJ2-5
TGTGCCAGCAGCCAAGATACGCAGGTTGGGCGAGAGACCCAGTACTTC
CASSQDTQVGRETQYF
>TRBD1|TRBV7-9|few|TRBJ1-2
TGTGCCAGCAGCTTAGGGACAGGACCAGACTACACCTTC
CASSLGTGPDYTF
>TRBD1|TRBV12-3/TRBV12-4|many|TRBJ2-7
TGTGCCAGCAGCTTAACAGGGGTCGAGCAGTACTTC
CASSLTGVEQYF
>TRBD2|TRBV19|few|TRBJ2-3
TGTGCCAGTAGTACCATAGCGGGGGCCTACACAGATACGCAGTATTTT
CASSTIAGAYTDTQYF
>NA|TRBV6-1|few|TRBJ2-7
TGTGCCAGCAGGAAGGAATACGAGCAGTACTTC
CASRKEYEQYF
>TRBD1|TRBV29-1|NA|TRBJ1-1
TGCAGCGTTGGCACCGGGACAGCGAACACTGAAGCTTTCTTT
CSVGTGTANTEAFF
>NA|TRBV10-3|many|TRBJ2-7
TGTGCCATCAGTGAGGGCAGACCCTACGAGCAGTACTTC
CAISEGRPYEQYF
>TRBD2|TRBV19|many|TRBJ2-7
TGTGCCAGTGGGACTAGAAAGTCCTACGAGCAGTACTTC
CASGTRKSYEQYF
>TRBD1|TRBV24-1|NA|TRBJ2-4
TGTGCCACCAGTGAGGGCGGACAGGGACTAGCCAAAAACATTCAGTACTTC
CATSEGGQGLAKNIQYF
>NA|TRBV4-1|NA|TRBJ2-5
TGCGCCAGCAGCCAAGCACTACTAGAGACCCAGTACTTC
CASSQALLETQYF
>TRBD1|TRBV29-1|few|TRBJ1-2
TGCAGCGCTAACAGGGGGGAGAACTATGGCTACACCTTC
CSANRGENYGYTF
>NA|TRBV2|few|TRBJ2-3
TGTGCCAGCAGCTACCGGCGGGTGTCAGATACGCAGTATTTT
CASSYRRVSDTQYF